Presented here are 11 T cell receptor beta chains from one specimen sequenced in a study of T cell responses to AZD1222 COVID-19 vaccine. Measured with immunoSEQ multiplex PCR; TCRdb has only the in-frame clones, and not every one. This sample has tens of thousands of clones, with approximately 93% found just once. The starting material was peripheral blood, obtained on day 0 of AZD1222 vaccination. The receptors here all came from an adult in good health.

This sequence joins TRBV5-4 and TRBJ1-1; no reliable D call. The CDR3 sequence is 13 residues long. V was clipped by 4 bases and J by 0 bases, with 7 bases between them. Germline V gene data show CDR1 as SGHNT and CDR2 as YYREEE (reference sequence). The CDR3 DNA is TGTGCCAGCAGCCCTAACATGAACACTGAAGCTTTCTTT. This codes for CASSPNMNTEAFF.

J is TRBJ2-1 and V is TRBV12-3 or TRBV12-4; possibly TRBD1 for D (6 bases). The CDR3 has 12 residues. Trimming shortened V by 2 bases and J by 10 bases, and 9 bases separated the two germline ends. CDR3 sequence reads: CASSLQGREQFF. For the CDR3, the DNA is TGTGCCAGCAGTTTACAGGGGCGCGAGCAGTTCTTC.

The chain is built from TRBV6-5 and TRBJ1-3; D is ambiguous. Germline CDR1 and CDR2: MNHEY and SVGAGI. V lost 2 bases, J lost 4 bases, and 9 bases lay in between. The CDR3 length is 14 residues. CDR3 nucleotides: TGTGCCAGCAGTTACGATCTCGGGGGAAACACCATATATTTT. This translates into CASSYDLGGNTIYF.

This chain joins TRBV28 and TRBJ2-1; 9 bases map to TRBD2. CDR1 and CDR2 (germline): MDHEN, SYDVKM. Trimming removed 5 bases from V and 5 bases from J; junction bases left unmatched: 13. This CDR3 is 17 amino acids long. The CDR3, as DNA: TGTGCCAGCAGTGCAACGCCCGGGACTAGCAGAAACAATGAGCAGTTCTTC. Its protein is CASSATPGTSRNNEQFF.

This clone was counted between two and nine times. CDR3 amino acids: CASSIETGTSNSPLHF. Here the CDR3 DNA reads TGCGCCAGCAGCATCGAGACCGGGACAAGCAATTCACCCCTCCACTTT. The gene calls are TRBV5-1 and TRBJ1-6; the D gene is possibly TRBD1 (6 bases). Trimming cost V 4 bases and J 7 bases, with 18 bases left between them. Looked up from germline, CDR1 is SGHRS and CDR2 is YFSETQ. There are 16 residues in the CDR3.

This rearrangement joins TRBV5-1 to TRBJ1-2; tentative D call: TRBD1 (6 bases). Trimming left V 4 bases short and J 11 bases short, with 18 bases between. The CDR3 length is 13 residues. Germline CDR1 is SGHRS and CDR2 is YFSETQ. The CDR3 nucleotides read TGCGCCAGCAGCCCGACCGGACAGACCGGGTACACCTTC. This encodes CASSPTGQTGYTF.

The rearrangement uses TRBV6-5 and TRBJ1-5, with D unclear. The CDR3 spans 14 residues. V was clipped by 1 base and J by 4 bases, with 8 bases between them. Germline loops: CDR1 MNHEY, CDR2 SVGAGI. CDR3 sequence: CASSYWGGNQPQHF. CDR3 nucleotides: TGTGCCAGCAGTTACTGGGGTGGGAATCAGCCCCAGCATTTT.

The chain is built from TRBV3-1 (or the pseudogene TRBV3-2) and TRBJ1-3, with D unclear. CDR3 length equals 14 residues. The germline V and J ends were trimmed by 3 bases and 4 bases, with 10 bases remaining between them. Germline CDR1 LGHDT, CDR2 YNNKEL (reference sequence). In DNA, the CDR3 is TGTGCCAGCAGCCATATGGGTTACGGAAACACCATATATTTT. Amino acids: CASSHMGYGNTIYF.

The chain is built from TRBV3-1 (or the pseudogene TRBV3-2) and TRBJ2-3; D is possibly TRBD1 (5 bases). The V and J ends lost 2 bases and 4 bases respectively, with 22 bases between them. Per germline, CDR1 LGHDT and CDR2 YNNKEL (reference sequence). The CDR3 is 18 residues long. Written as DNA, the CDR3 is TGTGCCAGCAGCCAAAGGCTCCAGGGCAGGGTGGGTGCAGATACGCAGTATTTT. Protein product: CASSQRLQGRVGADTQYF.

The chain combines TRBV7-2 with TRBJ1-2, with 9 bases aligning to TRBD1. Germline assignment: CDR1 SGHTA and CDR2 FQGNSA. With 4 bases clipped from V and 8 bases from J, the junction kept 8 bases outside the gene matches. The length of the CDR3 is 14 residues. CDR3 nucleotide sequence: TGTGCCAGCAGCTATGGACAGGGGTTGGTGGGCTACACCTTC. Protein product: CASSYGQGLVGYTF.

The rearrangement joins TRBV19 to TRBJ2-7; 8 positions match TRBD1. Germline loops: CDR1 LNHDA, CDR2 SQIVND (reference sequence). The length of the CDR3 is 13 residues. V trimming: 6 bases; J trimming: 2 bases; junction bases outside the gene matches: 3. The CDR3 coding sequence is TGTGCCAGTAGGCAGGGGGCCGCCTACGAGCAGTACTTC. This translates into CASRQGAAYEQYF.